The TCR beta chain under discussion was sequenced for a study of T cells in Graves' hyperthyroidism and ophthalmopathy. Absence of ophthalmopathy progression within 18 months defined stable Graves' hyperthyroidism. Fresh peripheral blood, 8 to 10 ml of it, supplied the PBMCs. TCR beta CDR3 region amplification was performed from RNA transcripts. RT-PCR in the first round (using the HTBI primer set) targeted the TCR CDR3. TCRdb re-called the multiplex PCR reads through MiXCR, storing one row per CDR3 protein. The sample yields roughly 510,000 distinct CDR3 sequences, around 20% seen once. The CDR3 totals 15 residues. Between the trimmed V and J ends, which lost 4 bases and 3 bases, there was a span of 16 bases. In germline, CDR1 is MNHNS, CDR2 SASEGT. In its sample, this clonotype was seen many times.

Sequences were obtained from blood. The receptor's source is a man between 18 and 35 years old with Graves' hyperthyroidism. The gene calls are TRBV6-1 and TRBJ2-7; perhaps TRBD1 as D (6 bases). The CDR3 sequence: CASSGPQGSFYEQYF. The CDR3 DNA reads TGTGCCAGCAGTGGACCACAGGGAAGTTTCTACGAGCAGTACTTC.